Sequencing of this TCR beta chain was carried out in a study of shared clonotypes between healthy human individuals. Overall study findings and caveats: When naive CD4 clonotypes were compared across a handful of donors, around 5% were shared.

The authors split each subset's genomic DNA evenly across several immunoSEQ plates. How the authors handled the data: There were no quality scores in the junction-only immunoSEQ sequences, so filtering differed. Here immunoSEQ multiplex PCR was the method, and the copy in TCRdb shows in-frame clones only, minus some. The V and J calls and clone size are taken from that table; D and trimming were inferred from the DNA. The sample includes over 1.4 million clones, approximately 97% seen only once; the top ten take approximately 1%. In the CD4+ fraction, cells were divided into CD45RA+ naive and CD45RA-negative memory subsets. As concerns this clone: Its target is not known.

The V end was cut by 8 bases, the J end by 2 bases, with 15 bases between. This CDR3 is 15 amino acids long. The germline CDR1 and CDR2 sequences are LGHNA and YSLEER. Sequenced input: naive CD4+ T cells sorted from blood. Subset of the sample: CD45RA+ positively selected. This receptor was identified in a man aged 25 to 45 in good health. The V gene is TRBV4-3, the J gene TRBJ2-2; a possible D gene is TRBD1 (6 bases). The CDR3 DNA sequence: TGCGCCAGCCTACCGGACAGAGTTAACACCGGGGAGCTGTTTTTT. Encoded protein: CASLPDRVNTGELFF.